The present entry profiles one TCR beta chain with its context. The antigen is not known. Trimming removed 7 bases from V and 2 bases from J; junction bases left unmatched: 10. This CDR3 spans 17 amino acids. Germline V gene data show CDR1 as SGHRS and CDR2 as YFSETQ. This sample was taken from a study of shared clonotypes between healthy human individuals. Profiled with immunoSEQ multiplex PCR; TCRdb holds only in-frame clones, not every one. This table holds 1.5 million to 2.5 million clones, less than 95% found once. Naive CD8 isolation took CD45RO-negative cells positively selected for CCR7 and excluded terminally differentiated effector memory CD45RA+ cells. Overall study results and limits: It was the few donors that limited the genetic and exposure-history diversity represented. Several donors shared around 5% of their naive CD4 clonotypes.

The TCR sequence derives from a man aged 18 to 30 in good health. Sequencing was performed on naive CD8+ T cells sorted from blood. The rearrangement links TRBV5-1 to TRBJ1-6; 9 bases align to TRBD1. The chain's CDR3 is CASGPGQGGTYNSPLHF. The CDR3 DNA follows: TGCGCCAGCGGCCCGGGACAGGGAGGAACCTATAATTCACCCCTCCACTTT.